These 20 T cell receptor beta chains originate from one sample sequenced in a study of OX40 agonist ivuxolimab in advanced cancers. The table came from immunoSEQ multiplex PCR; TCRdb's copy has only in-frame clones and leaves some out. Of 50,000 to 80,000 clones listed, about 83% are singletons. This material consisted of CD4+ or CD8+ T cells sorted from blood, taken in a trial of the OX40 agonist ivuxolimab. The receptors derive from an adult with an advanced solid tumor such as melanoma, head and neck, liver or kidney cancer.

This chain connects TRBV6-5 to TRBJ1-1, with a possible D match to TRBD1 (5 bases). V was trimmed by 6 bases and J by 7 bases, leaving 18 bases between them. Germline CDR1 MNHEY, CDR2 SVGAGI. The CDR3 has 14 amino acids. The CDR3 region has the DNA TGTGCCAGCAGCGTCCCCGGGGCCGGGGGTGAAGCTTTCTTT. This codes for CASSVPGAGGEAFF.

The chain joins TRBV9 to TRBJ1-5, with TRBD1 matching over 8 bases. The ends lost 3 bases at V and 6 bases at J; junction bases unmatched: 8. The CDR3 runs 15 residues. Germline CDR1 SGDLS, CDR2 YYNGEE. In DNA, the CDR3 is TGTGCCAGCAGCGAAGACCCAGGGACAGGTCAGCCCCAGCATTTT. This gives the protein CASSEDPGTGQPQHF.

This sequence joins TRBV15 and TRBJ2-2; D could derive from TRBD1 or TRBD2 (6 bases each). This CDR3 is 14 amino acids long. The germline V gene has CDR1 LNHNV and CDR2 YYDKDF (reference sequence). V was pared by 3 bases and J by 5 bases, with 10 bases between. The CDR3 nucleotides read TGTGCCACCAGCAGTGAGGGGGGAACCGGGGAGCTGTTTTTT. Its protein product is CATSSEGGTGELFF.

The chain links TRBV18 to TRBJ2-7, with D perhaps TRBD1 or TRBD2 (5 bases each). Germline V gene data show CDR1 as KGHSH and CDR2 as LQKENI. The length of the CDR3 is 14 residues. V shed 2 bases and J shed 2 bases, with 10 bases lying between them. Written as DNA, the CDR3 is TGTGCCAGCTCACCATCTCCGGGACCCTACGAGCAGTACTTC. Its translation: CASSPSPGPYEQYF. Using reference TRBV18 and TRBJ2-7 for the parts outside the CDR3, the full variable domain is NAGVMQNPRHLVRRRGQEARLRCSPMKGHSHVYWYRQLPEEGLKFMVYLQKENIIDESGMPKERFSAEFPKEGPSILRIQQVVRGDSAAYFCASSPSPGPYEQYFGPGTRLTVT.

The chain employs TRBV6-6 and TRBJ1-2; D perhaps matches TRBD1 (6 bases). The V gene's germline CDR1 is MNHNY and CDR2 SVGAGI (reference sequence). This CDR3 is 15 amino acids long. Trimming cost V 8 bases and J 5 bases, with 21 bases left between them. The CDR3 region is CASLERGQGRYGYTF. CDR3 nucleotides: TGTGCCAGCCTAGAGCGGGGGCAGGGGCGGTATGGCTACACCTTC.

This chain joins TRBV18 and TRBJ2-5, with D perhaps matching TRBD1 (5 bases). V lost 0 bases, J lost 0 bases, and 5 bases lay in between. The CDR3 is 14 residues long. CDR1 is KGHSH and CDR2 is LQKENI in the germline V gene. CDR3 loop: CASSPPGDQETQYF. The DNA for the CDR3 is TGTGCCAGCTCACCACCAGGGGACCAAGAGACCCAGTACTTC.

This clone was picked up a small number of times. The chain joins TRBV7-2 to TRBJ1-2, with D possibly TRBD1 on 5 matching bases. Germline CDR1 reads SGHTA; CDR2 reads FQGNSA. Trimming stripped 3 bases from V and 6 bases from J, with 11 bases between. The CDR3 spans 13 residues. CDR3 protein: CASSFTGAHGYTF. The CDR3 region has the DNA TGTGCCAGCAGCTTCACCGGGGCACATGGCTACACCTTC.

The rearrangement links TRBV5-6 to TRBJ1-6; D is unclear. The length of the CDR3 is 15 residues. V was cut by 0 bases and J by 9 bases, with 13 bases left in between. The germline V gene encodes CDR1 SGHDT and CDR2 YYEEEE. CDR3 in amino acids: CASSLDGGRTSPLHF. The CDR3 DNA is TGTGCCAGCAGCTTGGATGGAGGGCGGACTTCACCCCTCCACTTT.

The V and J genes are TRBV5-1 and TRBJ2-5; a weak D match, TRBD2 (6 bases). The CDR3 runs 16 residues. Trimming took off 0 bases at V and 4 bases at J, with 16 bases between the two ends. Germline assignment: CDR1 SGHRS and CDR2 YFSETQ. The CDR3 DNA sequence: TGCGCCAGCAGCTTGGGGTTAAGTGGGAGGAGAGAGACCCAGTACTTC. Its translation: CASSLGLSGRRETQYF.

V is TRBV19 and J is TRBJ2-7; 8 nucleotides align to TRBD2. The length of the CDR3 is 15 residues. CDR1 is LNHDA, CDR2 SQIVND, per germline (reference sequence). Trimming at V came to 4 bases and at J to 0 bases, leaving 5 bases not matched to a gene. The CDR3 bases are TGTGCCAGTAGTAAAACTAGCGGAAGCTCCTACGAGCAGTACTTC. This sequence encodes CASSKTSGSSYEQYF.

The chain recombines TRBV28 with TRBJ1-5, with D possibly being TRBD1 (6 bases). The CDR3 has 14 amino acids. With 6 bases removed from V and 3 bases from J, the gap between germline ends came to 12 bases. Germline CDR1 is MDHEN and CDR2 is SYDVKM. CDR3 in DNA: TGTGCCAGCAGCCGGGACACTTACAATCAGCCCCAGCATTTT. Translated: CASSRDTYNQPQHF.

The genes are TRBV19 and TRBJ2-7; 14 positions match TRBD2. Looked up from germline, CDR1 is LNHDA and CDR2 is SQIVND (reference sequence). Trimming cost V 3 bases and J 2 bases; bases outside gene matches: 12. This CDR3 is built from 19 residues. The CDR3 sequence: CASSIWGLEGLAGAYEQYF. DNA of the CDR3: TGTGCCAGTAGTATTTGGGGGTTAGAGGGACTAGCGGGAGCCTACGAGCAGTACTTC.

This sequence joins TRBV5-1 and TRBJ2-2; D unresolved. Trimming shortened V by 4 bases and J by 4 bases, and 17 bases separated the two germline ends. The CDR3 totals 16 residues. From germline, CDR1 is SGHRS and CDR2 YFSETQ. CDR3 protein: CASSLTMLAGTGELFF. The CDR3 region has the DNA TGCGCCAGCAGCCTCACGATGTTAGCAGGCACCGGGGAGCTGTTTTTT.

V and J are TRBV30 and TRBJ2-2; D is ambiguous. V lost 0 bases and J 6 bases, leaving 8 bases between the germline ends. CDR1 and CDR2 from the germline V gene are GTSNPN and SVGIG (reference sequence). CDR3 length: 13 residues. Here the CDR3 reads CAWSVDVAGELFF. In DNA form, the CDR3 reads TGTGCCTGGAGTGTAGATGTCGCCGGGGAGCTGTTTTTT.

Details on this clone: One end of the junction varies from germline; a read error may be responsible. This chain uses TRBV6-5 with TRBJ2-7; 8 nucleotides align to TRBD2. Germline V lookup: CDR1 MNHEY, CDR2 SVGAGI. This CDR3 contains 11 residues. For the CDR3, the DNA is TGTGCCAGCAGTTACTTGGGACTAGTTCACTTC. Translation: CASSYLGLVHF.

This chain joins TRBV4-1 and TRBJ2-1, with 10 bases lining up with TRBD2. J lost 10 bases, V lost 6 bases, and 12 bases had no gene match. CDR1 is MGHRA and CDR2 is YSYEKL in the germline V gene. This CDR3 contains 15 residues. CDR3 protein: CASSYGTSAAGEQFF. The CDR3 nucleotides read TGCGCCAGCAGTTACGGGACTAGCGCCGCGGGGGAGCAGTTCTTC.

CDR3 protein: CASSWDRGSYEQYF. CDR3 in DNA: TGTGCCAGCAGTTGGGACAGGGGGTCCTACGAGCAGTACTTC. The rearrangement links TRBV7-2 to TRBJ2-7, with 11 positions matching TRBD1. Trimming removed 6 bases from V and 1 base from J; junction bases left unmatched: 2. The CDR3 is 14 amino acids. Germline CDR1 SGHTA, CDR2 FQGNSA.

V is TRBV2 and J is TRBJ1-1; D gene unclear. V was clipped by 7 bases and J by 1 base, with 22 bases between them. Germline loops: CDR1 SNHLY, CDR2 FYNNEI. This CDR3 has 17 residues. CDR3 region: CASTRSALGGGNTEAFF. The DNA of the CDR3 is TGTGCCAGCACCCGAAGTGCCCTGGGTGGAGGGAACACTGAAGCTTTCTTT.

The rearrangement links TRBV18 to TRBJ1-5; no firm D call. Germline loops: CDR1 KGHSH, CDR2 LQKENI. Trimming removed 6 bases at V and 0 bases at J, with 9 bases between. CDR3 length: 14 amino acids. This CDR3 is CASSASDSNQPQHF. The CDR3 region has the DNA TGTGCCAGCTCCGCATCGGATAGCAATCAGCCCCAGCATTTT. The complete variable domain, with remaining parts taken from reference TRBV18 and TRBJ1-5, reads NAGVMQNPRHLVRRRGQEARLRCSPMKGHSHVYWYRQLPEEGLKFMVYLQKENIIDESGMPKERFSAEFPKEGPSILRIQQVVRGDSAAYFCASSASDSNQPQHFGDGTRLSIL.

The chain recombines TRBV21-1 with TRBJ2-7. TRBV21-1 is assigned pseudogene status. This CDR3 spans 14 amino acids. This CDR3 reads CASSTGRSLHEQYF. CDR3 coding DNA: TGTGCCAGCAGCACTGGACGGTCCTTACACGAGCAGTACTTC.